This T cell receptor beta chain derives from a study of CD8+CD57+ T cells in acquired aplastic anemia (dated by TCRdb to about 2018). In the study overall: DNA extracted from sorted CD4+ and CD8+ cells had a mean of about 3.2 ug, with a range of 0.2 to 27.4 ug. Healthy donor samples averaged roughly 9.8 million reads for CD4+ and roughly 11 million for CD8+ cells. General conclusions and limits of the study: Roughly 30 CD8+ CDR3 sequences were shared between patients and controls but appeared highly expressed in patients and within their immunodominant clones. No significant difference in CD8+ Simpson's diversity was found between patients and healthy controls (P=0.060).

In the study, sorted CD4+ and CD8+ blood T cells from patients with severe aplastic anemia and from healthy subjects underwent deep sequencing of TCR repertoires. Ficoll-Paque density gradient centrifugation was used to isolate peripheral blood mononuclear cells. Before DNA extraction, CD4+ and CD8+ T cells were sorted with FACS or magnetic beads. Profiling of TCR beta VDJ combinations and CDR3 sequences used genomic DNA as the template. An Illumina HiSeq 2000 was used for TCR repertoire sequencing. The study's processing was this. Repertoires were assessed using TRBV/TRBJ rearrangement plots, CDR3 size and DJ length profiles, and Simpson's diversity index. Whichever DNA sequence was most abundant in the deep sequencing data was defined as the immunodominant clone. CDR3 amino acid sequences were screened for sharing across subjects and compared with published repertoires and the VDJdb database. TCRdb handled the public reads itself, with Q25 trimming in fastp and clone calling in MiXCR, and kept productive beta chains. A single entry per CDR3 protein holds the most common genes and DNA from its merged rows. The V and J calls and clone size come from TCRdb's table, not from the authors' own analysis. The sample records about 160,000 distinct CDR3 sequences, approximately 44% of which are singletons. Clones ranked in the top ten supply approximately 1% of the sample.

A remark on this clonotype: Its antigen specificity is not known. No quality values exist for individual bases; no much larger clone is one base distant.

The CDR3 starts with the cysteine, ends with the phenylalanine, and has 16 residues. Solely the CDR3 DNA is kept, with 48 bases framed from the first base. For CDR1 and CDR2, the germline V gene lists KGHDR and SFDVKD. Trimming leaves V shorter by 1 base and J shorter by 7 bases, with the junction holding 8 bases beyond the gene matches. This chain is built from TRBV24-1 and TRBJ2-3; 9 nucleotides in the junction match TRBD2. Sequencing used sorted CD4+, CD8+, or CD8+CD57+ T cells (not recorded which) from PBMCs. The TCR comes from a human donor in good health. The sequenced DNA is TGTGCCACCAGTGATTTTAGCGGGAGCATACAAAATACGCAGTATTTT. Protein translation: CATSDFSGSIQNTQYF.